The 19 T cell receptor beta chains in this list originate from one sample, sequenced in a study of OX40 agonist ivuxolimab in advanced cancers. Some clones are missing from TCRdb's copy, which holds only in-frame ones; the method was immunoSEQ multiplex PCR. The table includes some 19,000 clones, around 77% detected once. The source material was CD4+ or CD8+ T cells sorted from blood, sampled in a trial of the OX40 agonist ivuxolimab. The receptors come from an adult with an advanced solid tumor such as melanoma, head and neck, liver or kidney cancer.

This chain uses TRBV19 with TRBJ1-5; 7 bases map to TRBD1. The V gene end was trimmed by 6 bases and the J gene end by 1 base; junction bases not matched to a gene: 6. Germline CDR1 is LNHDA and CDR2 is SQIVND (reference sequence). The CDR3 extends over 15 amino acids. CDR3 residues: CASSSTGTSNQPQHF. CDR3 nucleotides: TGTGCCAGTAGCTCGACAGGGACCAGCAATCAGCCCCAGCATTTT.

This clone was counted between two and nine times. V gene TRBV6-6 combines with J gene TRBJ2-3; D gene uncertain. In germline, CDR1 is MNHNY, CDR2 SVGAGI (reference sequence). The CDR3 is made up of 12 amino acids. V shed 8 bases and J shed 2 bases, with 8 bases lying between them. CDR3 bases: TGTGCCAGCGGTTGGAACACAGATACGCAGTATTTT. Translation: CASGWNTDTQYF.

This chain joins TRBV7-3 and TRBJ1-1; D not resolved. This CDR3 is 13 amino acids long. Per the germline V gene, CDR1 is SGHTA and CDR2 is FQGTGA. The V gene lost 2 bases and the J gene lost 2 bases, with 6 bases spanning the gap. Here the CDR3 DNA reads TGTGCCAGCAGCTTACAGATAAACACTGAAGCTTTCTTT. Translating gives CASSLQINTEAFF.

The CDR3 coding sequence is TGTGCCAGCAGTTTCGGAGGGTCGGGCTCTGGGGCCAACGTCCTGACTTTC. Its protein is CASSFGGSGSGANVLTF. V is TRBV27 and J is TRBJ2-6, with TRBD2 as a possible D gene (6 bases). The germline gives CDR1 MNHEY, CDR2 SMNVEV (reference sequence). Trimming stripped 3 bases from V and 0 bases from J, with 12 bases between. This CDR3 has 17 amino acids.

This clone was seen only once. This chain links TRBV5-5 with TRBJ1-5, with a weak D call TRBD1 (5 bases). The V end lost 6 bases, the J end lost 1 base, and 14 bases lay between the germline ends. This CDR3 contains 15 residues. Per germline, CDR1 SGHKS and CDR2 YYEKEE (reference sequence). CDR3 nucleotides: TGTGCCAGCAAGGTAACAGGCGTAAGCAATCAGCCCCAGCATTTT. It is translated as CASKVTGVSNQPQHF. The full variable domain, in which reference TRBV5-5 and TRBJ1-5 provide the parts outside the CDR3, is DAGVTQSPTHLIKTRGQQVTLRCSPISGHKSVSWYQQVLGQGPQFIFQYYEKEERGRGNFPDRFSARQFPNYSSELNVNALLLGDSALYLCASKVTGVSNQPQHFGDGTRLSIL.

The chain joins TRBV21-1 to TRBJ1-3. TRBV21-1 is designated a pseudogene. The CDR3 length is 16 residues. CDR3 sequence (DNA): TGTGCCAGCAGCAAAGTTCCGGGGGCGCCTGGAAACACCATATATTTT. It is translated as CASSKVPGAPGNTIYF.

The rearrangement joins TRBV19 to TRBJ1-2; D is unresolved. CDR1 is LNHDA and CDR2 is SQIVND in the germline V gene (reference sequence). V gave up 7 bases and J gave up 4 bases, with 7 bases separating them. CDR3 length: 11 residues. The CDR3 DNA sequence: TGTGCCAGTACTGAGGGCTATGGCTACACCTTC. This translates into CASTEGYGYTF.

The gene calls are TRBV13 and TRBJ2-4; 11 bases line up with TRBD2. Germline trimming cut 6 bases from V and 6 bases from J; bases unmatched to any gene: 4. Germline V gene data show CDR1 as PRHDT and CDR2 as FYEKMQ (reference sequence). The CDR3 totals 14 residues. CDR3 loop: CASSSGTSGNIQYF. The CDR3 DNA is TGTGCCAGCAGTTCAGGGACTAGCGGAAACATTCAGTACTTC. Combining the CDR3 with reference TRBV13 and TRBJ2-4 gives the whole variable domain AAGVIQSPRHLIKEKRETATLKCYPIPRHDTVYWYQQGPGQDPQFLISFYEKMQSDKGSIPDRFSAQQFSDYHSELNMSSLELGDSALYFCASSSGTSGNIQYFGAGTRLSVL.

This chain joins TRBV9 and TRBJ2-7; weak D call: TRBD1 (5 bases). The CDR3 has 14 residues. Trimming removed 4 bases at V and 3 bases at J, with 14 bases between. Germline assignment: CDR1 SGDLS and CDR2 YYNGEE. The CDR3 DNA sequence: TGTGCCAGCAGCCCATCGACAGACAGCTACGAGCAGTACTTC. Protein sequence: CASSPSTDSYEQYF.

This chain links TRBV19 with TRBJ2-7, with no clear D. Looked up from germline, CDR1 is LNHDA and CDR2 is SQIVND (reference sequence). V was trimmed by 5 bases and J by 2 bases, leaving 13 bases between them. The CDR3 runs to 14 residues. CDR3: CASSVMDGPYEQYF. The CDR3 DNA follows: TGTGCCAGTAGTGTAATGGACGGACCCTACGAGCAGTACTTC. The variable domain in full, with the rest retrieved from reference TRBV19 and TRBJ2-7, is DGGITQSPKYLFRKEGQNVTLSCEQNLNHDAMYWYRQDPGQGLRLIYYSQIVNDFQKGDIAEGYSVSREKKESFPLTVTSAQKNPTAFYLCASSVMDGPYEQYFGPGTRLTVT.

The gene calls are TRBV10-2 and TRBJ2-7, with D uncertain. The CDR3 spans 13 residues. V lost 1 base to trimming and J lost 2 bases, with 6 bases between them. CDR1 is WSHSY and CDR2 is SAAADI in the germline V gene. The CDR3: CASSEWKTYEQYF. The CDR3 DNA reads as TGCGCCAGCAGTGAGTGGAAGACCTACGAGCAGTACTTC.

CDR3 DNA: TGTGCCGCCCTCTCTAGGGCTTCAGGGGACCAGTACTTC. Protein product: CAALSRASGDQYF. The V call is TRBV25-1, the J call TRBJ2-5; D may be TRBD1 (6 bases). This CDR3 is 13 amino acids long. Trimming shortened V by 11 bases and J by 10 bases, and 23 bases separated the two germline ends. CDR1 MGHDK and CDR2 SYGVNS come from the germline V gene.

This clone was recorded at least ten times. Other DNA sequences in this specimen translate into the identical CDR3. The gene calls are TRBV19 and TRBJ1-1; D gene ambiguous. Per germline, CDR1 LNHDA and CDR2 SQIVND (reference sequence). This CDR3 region has 12 residues. V lost 7 bases, J lost 3 bases, and 9 bases lay in between. DNA for the CDR3: TGTGCCAGTAAATGGGGTGACACTGAAGCTTTCTTT. This encodes CASKWGDTEAFF.

The chain carries TRBV5-6 and TRBJ2-1, with D possibly matching TRBD2 (6 bases). Per germline, CDR1 SGHDT and CDR2 YYEEEE. V was shortened by 5 bases and J by 8 bases, with 17 bases between the two germline ends. The CDR3 totals 14 residues. The CDR3 spells CASRYRGGADEQFF. In nucleotides, the CDR3 is TGTGCCAGCAGATACCGCGGAGGGGCGGATGAGCAGTTCTTC. The entire variable domain, with the rest obtained from reference TRBV5-6 and TRBJ2-1, is as follows: DAGVTQSPTHLIKTRGQQVTLRCSPKSGHDTVSWYQQALGQGPQFIFQYYEEEERQRGNFPDRFSGHQFPNYSSELNVNALLLGDSALYLCASRYRGGADEQFFGPGTRLTVL.

CDR3 sequence reads: CASSLRGASSYEQYF. The CDR3 nucleotides are TGTGCCAGCAGCTTGCGGGGGGCGAGCTCCTACGAGCAGTACTTC. This chain uses TRBV5-5 with TRBJ2-7; possibly TRBD2 for D (7 bases). Germline V gives CDR1 SGHKS, CDR2 YYEKEE (reference sequence). There are 15 residues in the CDR3. Trimming took 1 base from V and 0 from J, leaving 11 bases between them.

This chain joins TRBV7-8 and TRBJ1-1, with 9 bases matching TRBD1. This CDR3 is 15 amino acids long. The germline CDR1 and CDR2 sequences are SGHVS and FQNEAQ. After removal of 4 bases from V and 6 bases from J, the junction contained 9 bases not matched to a gene. CDR3 bases: TGTGCCAGCAGCTCAGGGACAGGGATGGGCGCTGAAGCTTTCTTT. Protein product: CASSSGTGMGAEAFF.

The chain uses TRBV9 and TRBJ1-1, with 7 bases identical to TRBD1. Per germline, CDR1 SGDLS and CDR2 YYNGEE. V dropped 3 bases and J dropped 3; count of bases not matched to a gene: 5. The CDR3 contains 14 residues. The CDR3 loop is CASSASGQYTEAFF. The CDR3 coding sequence is TGTGCCAGCAGCGCCTCGGGACAGTACACTGAAGCTTTCTTT.

V usage is TRBV19 and J usage is TRBJ1-3; the D gene is possibly TRBD1 (5 bases). Deletions cut 10 bases from V and 2 bases from J, with 18 bases between. The CDR3 is made up of 15 amino acids. Looked up from germline, CDR1 is LNHDA and CDR2 is SQIVND (reference sequence). The CDR3: CATQWDAGAGNTIYF. Written as DNA, the CDR3 is TGTGCCACCCAGTGGGATGCGGGGGCTGGAAACACCATATATTTT.

This chain links TRBV5-6 with TRBJ2-5, with 13 nucleotides matching TRBD2. This CDR3 has 17 amino acids. V trimming: 0 bases; J trimming: 2 bases; junction bases outside the gene matches: 4. Germline V gene data show CDR1 as SGHDT and CDR2 as YYEEEE. CDR3 sequence reads: CASSLGEGLAGQETQYF. The CDR3 DNA is TGTGCCAGCAGCTTGGGGGAGGGACTAGCGGGGCAAGAGACCCAGTACTTC.